The rows below give T cell receptor beta chains drawn from one sample of a study of blood T cell repertoires in COVID-19. Assay used: immunoSEQ multiplex PCR; TCRdb lists only in-frame clones, some missing. The data show about 200,000 clones, 82% seen once. The specimen sequenced was peripheral blood. Source of these receptors: a woman of 80 years or more with COVID-19, enrolled during active disease. The CDR3 runs from the conserved cysteine through the conserved F or W. The D gene is left open where the match is weak. Where a row states a size, it is once, few, many or the class of an expanded clone; other rows omit it.

v_call	j_call	clone_size	d_call	cdr3_aa	cdr3_nt
TRBV19	TRBJ1-5	NA	TRBD1	CASIPTGGSNQPQHF	TGTGCCAGTATACCCACAGGGGGCTCGAATCAGCCCCAGCATTTT
TRBV30	TRBJ2-5	NA	TRBD2	CAWSGPSGTSGGAGETQYF	TGTGCCTGGAGCGGGCCCTCCGGGACTAGCGGGGGGGCGGGAGAGACCCAGTACTTC
TRBV5-1	TRBJ1-2	NA	NA	CASSLSGDGYTF	TGCGCCAGCAGCTTGTCAGGGGATGGCTACACCTTC
TRBV24-1	TRBJ2-3	NA	NA	CATSDTPTAPSTDTQYF	TGTGCCACCAGTGATACCCCGACAGCACCTAGCACAGATACGCAGTATTTT
TRBV5-1	TRBJ1-1	once	TRBD1	CASSFGQGKAFF	TGCGCCAGCAGCTTCGGACAGGGAAAAGCTTTCTTT
TRBV7-8	TRBJ1-1	NA	NA	CASSSRSQMNTEAFF	TGTGCCAGCAGCTCGAGAAGCCAAATGAACACTGAAGCTTTCTTT
TRBV12-3/TRBV12-4	TRBJ2-7	NA	NA	CASSQLDYEQYF	TGTGCCAGCAGCCAACTCGACTACGAGCAGTACTTC
TRBV18	TRBJ1-5	NA	TRBD1	CASSEQGGNQPQHF	TGTGCCAGCTCAGAGCAGGGGGGCAATCAGCCCCAGCATTTT
TRBV6-5	TRBJ2-5	NA	NA	CASSYGAHQETQYF	TGTGCCAGCAGTTATGGAGCCCACCAAGAGACCCAGTACTTC
TRBV7-2	TRBJ2-5	NA	NA	CASSGGGQETQYF	TGTGCCAGCAGCGGGGGCGGGCAAGAGACCCAGTACTTC
TRBV18	TRBJ1-3	NA	NA	CASPGGGSGNTIYF	TGTGCCAGCCCGGGAGGGGGCTCTGGAAACACCATATATTTT
TRBV4-1	TRBJ2-7	NA	TRBD2	CASSQQSVTSGGAYEQYF	TGCGCCAGCAGCCAACAAAGCGTGACTAGCGGGGGGGCCTACGAGCAGTACTTC
TRBV7-2	TRBJ2-7	NA	NA	CASSLNKGEQYF	TGTGCCAGCAGCTTAAACAAGGGGGAGCAGTACTTC
TRBV6-5	TRBJ1-5	few	NA	CASSRDFGQPQHF	TGTGCCAGCAGTAGGGACTTCGGGCAGCCCCAGCATTTT
TRBV19	TRBJ2-1	NA	TRBD2	CASTASGRALNEQFF	TGTGCCAGTACCGCTAGCGGGAGGGCCCTAAATGAGCAGTTCTTC
TRBV19	TRBJ2-3	few	NA	CASSIGGVGTDTQYF	TGTGCCAGTAGTATAGGGGGGGTAGGCACAGATACGCAGTATTTT
TRBV9	TRBJ2-7	NA	TRBD2	CASSDGTSRHEQYF	TGTGCCAGCAGCGACGGGACTAGTAGACACGAGCAGTACTTC
TRBV4-1	TRBJ1-2	many	NA	CASSQDRGNGFGTGYTF	TGCGCCAGCAGCCAAGACAGGGGAAATGGATTCGGAACCGGCTACACCTTC
TRBV5-1	TRBJ1-3	NA	TRBD1	CASSLGTARLRSGNTIYF	TGCGCCAGCAGCTTAGGGACAGCTCGCCTCCGCTCTGGAAACACCATATATTTT
TRBV2	TRBJ2-5	NA	NA	CASRSTGILGETQYF	TGTGCCAGCAGATCCACAGGGATCCTCGGAGAGACCCAGTACTTC
TRBV12-5	TRBJ2-3	few	NA	CASGLGLAGGTDTQYF	TGTGCTAGTGGTTTGGGGCTCGCCGGGGGCACAGATACGCAGTATTTT
TRBV5-1	TRBJ1-1	NA	NA	CASSLARGVNTEAFF	TGCGCCAGCAGCTTGGCCCGGGGGGTGAACACTGAAGCTTTCTTT
TRBV30	TRBJ2-1	NA	NA	CAWKGGYNEQFF	TGTGCCTGGAAGGGAGGATACAATGAGCAGTTCTTC
TRBV27	TRBJ1-2	NA	NA	CASSSRTGYGYTF	TGTGCCAGCAGTTCAAGGACGGGGTATGGCTACACCTTC
TRBV19	TRBJ1-5	NA	TRBD1	CASKTGNQPQHF	TGTGCCAGTAAGACAGGGAATCAGCCCCAGCATTTT
TRBV6-5	TRBJ2-2	NA	TRBD2	CASGRANTGELFF	TGTGCCAGCGGGAGGGCGAACACCGGGGAGCTGTTTTTT
TRBV3-1/TRBV3-2	TRBJ1-1	NA	NA	CASSHLAGNTEAFF	TGTGCCAGCAGCCACCTGGCGGGGAACACTGAAGCTTTCTTT
TRBV10-3	TRBJ2-4	once	TRBD2	CAISGGLAGARDIQYF	TGTGCCATCAGTGGGGGACTAGCGGGAGCCCGGGACATTCAGTACTTC
TRBV5-1	TRBJ2-1	NA	NA	CASSLDSGSYNEQFF	TGCGCCAGCAGCTTGGACAGTGGCTCCTACAATGAGCAGTTCTTC
TRBV3-1/TRBV3-2	TRBJ2-1	NA	NA	CASSSRDTGDEQFF	TGTGCCAGCAGCTCCCGGGACACTGGGGATGAGCAGTTCTTC
TRBV18	TRBJ1-1	NA	NA	CASSPTQGNTEAFF	TGTGCCAGCTCACCGACACAGGGTAACACTGAAGCTTTCTTT
TRBV6-5	TRBJ1-1	NA	NA	CASSYTLTPGTEAFF	TGTGCCAGCAGTTACACACTAACCCCGGGGACTGAAGCTTTCTTT
TRBV19	TRBJ1-3	NA	TRBD1	CASSWDRGPGNTIYF	TGTGCCAGTAGCTGGGACAGGGGGCCTGGAAACACCATATATTTT
TRBV30	TRBJ1-1	NA	NA	CAWSVYSEAFF	TGTGCCTGGAGTGTTTACAGTGAAGCTTTCTTT
TRBV11-3	TRBJ1-6	once	NA	CASSLVPPAEDSPLHF	TGTGCCAGCAGCTTAGTGCCCCCGGCCGAGGATTCACCCCTCCACTTT
TRBV5-1	TRBJ2-5	few	TRBD2	CASSLASGGGLWETQYF	TGCGCCAGCAGCTTAGCTAGCGGGGGCGGTCTCTGGGAGACCCAGTACTTC
TRBV5-4	TRBJ2-5	NA	NA	CASSLDAGAQPQYF	TGTGCCAGCAGCTTGGATGCAGGTGCGCAGCCCCAGTACTTC
TRBV7-9	TRBJ2-1	few	NA	CASSLVGGEQFF	TGTGCCAGCAGCTTAGTAGGCGGGGAGCAGTTCTTC
TRBV6-5	TRBJ1-1	NA	NA	CASSYGAEEAFF	TGTGCCAGCAGTTACGGAGCGGAAGAAGCTTTCTTT
TRBV5-8	TRBJ2-2	NA	NA	CASSPGQLSRNTGELFF	TGTGCCAGCAGCCCCGGACAGTTGAGTCGGAACACCGGGGAGCTGTTTTTT
TRBV4-1	TRBJ2-7	NA	TRBD2	CASSPADRRTSGRERLSEQYF	TGCGCCAGCAGCCCAGCTGATAGACGGACTAGCGGGAGAGAACGACTAAGCGAGCAGTACTTC
TRBV5-1	TRBJ2-7	NA	TRBD2	CASSFFGLRDGAGGQYF	TGCGCCAGCAGCTTTTTCGGACTCCGGGACGGGGCGGGAGGGCAGTACTTC
TRBV18	TRBJ2-7	NA	TRBD1	CASSPFRDSVSYEQYF	TGTGCCAGCTCACCATTTAGGGACAGCGTATCCTACGAGCAGTACTTC
TRBV7-2	TRBJ2-5	NA	NA	CASSLAGGQETQYF	TGTGCCAGCAGCTTAGCGGGGGGCCAAGAGACCCAGTACTTC
TRBV18	TRBJ2-7	few	TRBD1	CASSGTDEGEQYF	TGTGCCAGCTCCGGGACAGACGAAGGCGAGCAGTACTTC
TRBV4-1	TRBJ1-1	NA	NA	CASSQHRSMNTEAFF	TGCGCCAGCAGCCAACACAGGTCCATGAACACTGAAGCTTTCTTT